This T cell receptor (beta chain) was profiled in a study of metastatic and nonmetastatic thyroid tumors. General observations from the study: A significant increase in TCR beta diversity was reportedly seen in malignant thyroid tumors relative to benign nodules, in blood and tumor.

This clone was picked up many times. Its antigen is unknown. There are 16 residues in the CDR3. Trimming cost V 8 bases and J 2 bases; bases outside gene matches: 6. Germline CDR1 LGHDT, CDR2 YNNKEL (reference sequence). Authors' analysis steps: The study took CDR3 differences across clinicopathological groups and made a distant-metastasis classifier for papillary thyroid cancer from them. TCRdb ran MiXCR on the PCR reads. The V and J calls, along with clone size, are taken from TCRdb and not from the paper's own processing. The profile shows roughly 38,000 clones, around a fifth of them singletons. Thyroid surgery took place with no prior treatment in any patient.

The sample consisted of blood. The receptor comes from a female donor with papillary thyroid cancer or a benign thyroid nodule (not recorded which). Some clones in this sample may be carry-over from other donors' samples. This chain links TRBV3-1 with TRBJ2-7; TRBD2 aligns across 16 bases. CDR3 coding DNA: TGTGCCAGCGAACCGGGACTAGCGGGAGGGGCCTACGAGCAGTACTTC. Amino acid sequence: CASEPGLAGGAYEQYF.